Listed here are 3 T cell receptor beta chains from one sample, sequenced in a study of OX40 agonist ivuxolimab in advanced cancers. Some clones are missing from TCRdb's copy, which holds only in-frame ones; the method was immunoSEQ multiplex PCR. The sample shows fewer than 85,000 clones, about four fifths of them seen only once. This specimen consisted of CD4+ or CD8+ T cells sorted from blood, obtained in a trial of the OX40 agonist ivuxolimab. These receptors all stem from an adult with an advanced solid tumor such as melanoma, head and neck, liver or kidney cancer.

The rearrangement joins TRBV6-1 to TRBJ1-6, with D perhaps matching TRBD1 (5 bases). From germline, CDR1 is MNHNS and CDR2 SASEGT. Deletions cut 0 bases from V and 7 bases from J, with 10 bases between. This CDR3 contains 15 residues. The CDR3 coding sequence is TGTGCCAGCAGTGAAGCGCCCCAGGGAAATTCACCCCTCCACTTT. It encodes CASSEAPQGNSPLHF.

This clone appeared a few times. This chain joins TRBV27 and TRBJ2-3; D is perhaps TRBD1 or TRBD2 (5 bases each). Trimming removed 7 bases from V and 2 bases from J, with 13 bases in between. This CDR3 comprises 14 residues. Germline V CDR1 and CDR2: MNHEY, SMNVEV (reference sequence). This CDR3 reads CASTPGTLTDTQYF. For the CDR3, the DNA is TGTGCCAGCACTCCGGGGACCCTCACAGATACGCAGTATTTT.

This chain connects TRBV28 to TRBJ1-4; unclear D gene. In germline, CDR1 is MDHEN, CDR2 SYDVKM. The CDR3 runs to 11 residues. V lost 3 bases and J lost 8, with 4 bases in between. The CDR3 nucleotides are TGTGCCAGCAGTTTGCGAGAAAAACTGTTTTTT. It translates to CASSLREKLFF.